This TCR beta chain was documented in a study of identical twins (dated by TCRdb to about 2016). Regarding the complete study: The study deep-sequenced TCR alpha and beta repertoires from monozygotic twins, unrelated adults of various ages and cord blood to test whether fetal clonotypes persist. To rule out contamination, replicate twin experiments were performed at different times with different library preparation protocols. What the work shows at the level of the full study, not this receptor alone: Because the same donors could not be followed over many years, the conclusions relied on cross-sectional statistical analysis. Compared with coincidental sharing between unrelated individuals, out-of-frame TCR alpha sequences shared between twins had an excess of sequences with low generation probability. In monozygotic twins, out-of-frame TCR alpha sharing was systematically underestimated by recombination models, although the models agreed with sharing between unrelated individuals. In beta out-of-frame sequences, excess twin sharing was weaker, because having fewer shared sequences lowered the signal-to-noise ratio. Zero-insertion analyses could be partly confounded by invariant T cells such as MAIT and iNKT, although diverse VJ usage argued against such confounding for most clonotypes. Abundant cord blood beta clonotypes had fewer insertions, young adult naive repertoires showed a similar but weaker trend, and memory repertoires showed no such trend.

The CDR3 sequence holds 11 residues, the cysteine and phenylalanine included. Only the CDR3 portion is preserved as DNA: 33 bases, with reading frame beginning at the first base. V is shortened by 7 bases, J by 7 bases, and the region joining them spans 5 bases. The germline V gene (reference sequence) yields MNHNY for CDR1 and SVGAGI for CDR2. Every donor was a healthy Caucasian. The twin cohort comprised three pairs of female monozygotic twins, all aged roughly 18 to 30 years. Positive isolation kits from Invitrogen were used to isolate the CD4+ and CD8+ T cell populations. Receptor libraries were prepared by 5' RACE. The data were produced on an Illumina HiSeq 2000. Template switching added a universal primer binding site, and the final cDNA carried a unique molecular identifier that allowed TCR cDNA molecules to be counted accurately. First-strand cDNA for TCR alpha and beta chains was synthesized from specific primers in the conserved constant-segment region. To control for contamination, each cDNA library was double barcoded with a SMART-Mk sample barcode plus Illumina barcodes. TruSeq adapter sequences along with Illumina sample barcodes were introduced in two successive PCR steps. Sequencing of the TCR alpha and beta cDNA libraries was done on the Illumina HiSeq platform using custom primers. The paper's processing steps were these. MiGEC processed the raw reads to extract unique molecular identifiers, while MiXCR was used to determine the CDR3 positions. For each individual, recombination models were inferred using an EM algorithm with the repgenHMM and IGoR tools. Shared clonotype analysis was performed with the tcR package in R, normalizing sharing by the product of cloneset sizes. Out-of-frame nonproductive sequences were analyzed to study raw recombination free of thymic and clonal selection effects. The raw public data were reprocessed by TCRdb itself: fastp quality trimming at Q25, MiXCR clonotype calling, in-frame beta chains only. Rows merge per CDR3 protein into single entries with the most common DNA and genes. TCRdb's processing, not the authors', yielded these V and J calls. In this sample the table shows 460,000 or so distinct CDR3 sequences, approximately 15% of which occur a single time. Roughly 0.5% of the sample goes to the ten largest clones.

As to this clonotype: This receptor's antigen is unknown. Per-base qualities were not stored, and no clone one base away is much larger.

This sample also belongs to another study, concerning yellow fever vaccine responses in identical twins. Drawing on the second study: According to the authors, the vaccine-induced T cell response in identical twins seemed to be partly convergent and partly specific to each individual. The study precisely tracked vaccine-responding T cell clones in identical twins.

The TCR sequence derives from a woman between 18 and 29 years old in good health. The chain is encoded by TRBV6-6 joined to TRBJ1-6, with the D gene not clear enough to name. Sample: CD4+ T cells sorted from blood. The nucleotides read TGTGCCAGCAACGAAAATTCACCCCTCCACTTT. This translates into CASNENSPLHF.